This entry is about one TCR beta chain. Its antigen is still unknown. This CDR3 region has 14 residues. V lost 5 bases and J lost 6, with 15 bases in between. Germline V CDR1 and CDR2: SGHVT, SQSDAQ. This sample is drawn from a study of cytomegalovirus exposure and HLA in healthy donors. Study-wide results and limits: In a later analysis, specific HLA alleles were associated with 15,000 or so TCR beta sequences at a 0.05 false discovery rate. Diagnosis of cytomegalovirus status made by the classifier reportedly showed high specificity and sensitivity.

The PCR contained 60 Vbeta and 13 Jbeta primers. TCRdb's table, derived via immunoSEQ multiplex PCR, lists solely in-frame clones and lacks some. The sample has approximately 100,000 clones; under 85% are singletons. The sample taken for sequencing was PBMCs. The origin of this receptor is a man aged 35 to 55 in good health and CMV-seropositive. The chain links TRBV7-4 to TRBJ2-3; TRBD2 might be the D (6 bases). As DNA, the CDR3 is TGTGCCAGCAGCACCCAACGGGGGACCGATACGCAGTATTTT. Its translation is CASSTQRGTDTQYF.